The rows below give T cell receptor beta chains drawn from one sample of a study of OX40 agonist ivuxolimab in advanced cancers. Assay: immunoSEQ multiplex PCR; the TCRdb copy retains only in-frame clones and omits some. The sample shows around 140,000 clones, 90% of them seen only once. This sample comprised CD4+ or CD8+ T cells sorted from blood, obtained in a trial of the OX40 agonist ivuxolimab. The receptors shown here come from an adult with an advanced solid tumor such as melanoma, head and neck, liver or kidney cancer. Both conserved end residues are part of each CDR3. D genes are given only for firm matches. Part of the rows lack a size; the others show once, few, many or a class for expanded clones.

>TRBV6-6|.|TRBJ2-1|.
CASTSDNEQFF
TGTGCCAGCACCTCCGACAATGAGCAGTTCTTC
>TRBV9|once|TRBJ2-3|.
CASSPLGGRLTDTQYF
TGTGCCAGCAGCCCCCTGGGGGGCAGGTTGACAGATACGCAGTATTTT
>TRBV12-5|.|TRBJ2-1|.
CASGLVEPVWFF
TGTGCTAGTGGTTTGGTGGAGCCGGTGTGGTTCTTC
>TRBV5-1|.|TRBJ2-5|TRBD2
CASSLRPSGSQETQYF
TGCGCCAGCAGCTTGAGGCCTAGCGGGTCTCAAGAGACCCAGTACTTC
>TRBV6-1|.|TRBJ1-2|.
CASFEGTFYGYTF
TGTGCCAGCTTCGAAGGGACTTTCTATGGCTACACCTTC
>TRBV6-1|.|TRBJ1-1|.
CASVVNTEAFF
TGTGCCAGCGTCGTGAACACTGAAGCTTTCTTT
>TRBV11-3|.|TRBJ1-3|.
CASSFRSTPDSGNTIYF
TGTGCCAGCAGCTTCCGCTCTACACCGGACTCTGGAAACACCATATATTTT
>TRBV11-2|.|TRBJ1-4|TRBD1
CASSSPGTGDEKLFF
TGTGCCAGCAGCTCCCCCGGGACAGGGGATGAAAAACTGTTTTTT
>TRBV5-6|.|TRBJ2-1|.
CASTPDFGGMYNEQFF
TGTGCCAGCACCCCTGATTTCGGCGGGATGTACAATGAGCAGTTCTTC
>TRBV10-3|few|TRBJ1-2|.
CAISETANYGYTF
TGTGCCATCAGTGAGACCGCTAACTATGGCTACACCTTC
>TRBV6-1|once|TRBJ2-5|TRBD1
CATGGQGANERYF
TGTGCCACAGGTGGACAGGGGGCGAACGAGCGGTACTTC
>TRBV18|many|TRBJ2-7|.
CASSPVGLEQYF
TGTGCCAGCTCACCAGTGGGACTGGAGCAGTACTTC